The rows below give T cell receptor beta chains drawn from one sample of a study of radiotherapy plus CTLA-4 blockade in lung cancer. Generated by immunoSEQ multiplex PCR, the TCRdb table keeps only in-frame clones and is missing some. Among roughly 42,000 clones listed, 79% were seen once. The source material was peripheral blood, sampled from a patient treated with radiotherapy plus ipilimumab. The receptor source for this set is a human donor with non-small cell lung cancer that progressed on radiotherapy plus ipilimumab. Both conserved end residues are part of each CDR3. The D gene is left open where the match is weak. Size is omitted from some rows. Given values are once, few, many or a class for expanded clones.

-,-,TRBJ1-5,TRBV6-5,CASRFNQGTHQPQHF,TGTGCCAGCAGGTTTAACCAGGGGACCCATCAGCCCCAGCATTTT
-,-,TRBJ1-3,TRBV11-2,CASSFKATGTGNTIYF,TGTGCCAGCAGCTTTAAAGCAACAGGGACTGGAAACACCATATATTTT
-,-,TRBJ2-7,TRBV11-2,CASSLVLAPYEQYF,TGTGCCAGCAGCTTAGTGCTAGCCCCCTACGAGCAGTACTTC
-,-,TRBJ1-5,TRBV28,CASMGGGSNQPQHF,TGTGCCAGCATGGGCGGGGGGAGCAATCAGCCCCAGCATTTT
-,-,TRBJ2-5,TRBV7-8,CASSLPAGNQETQYF,TGTGCCAGCAGCTTACCAGCGGGCAACCAAGAGACCCAGTACTTC
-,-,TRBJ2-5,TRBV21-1,CASSKREQETQYF,TGTGCCAGCAGCAAAAGAGAGCAAGAGACCCAGTACTTC
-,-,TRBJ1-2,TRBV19,CASRTSPGRVEGTF,TGTGCCAGTAGGACGAGCCCTGGCAGGGTTGAAGGCACCTTC
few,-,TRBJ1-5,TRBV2,CASSTRQAISNQPQHF,TGTGCCAGCAGCACCCGACAGGCGATTAGCAATCAGCCCCAGCATTTT
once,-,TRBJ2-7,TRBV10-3,CAISESGTSSYEQYF,TGTGCCATCAGTGAGTCTGGGACTTCCTCCTACGAGCAGTACTTC
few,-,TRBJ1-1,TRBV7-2,CASSLGHQNTEAFF,TGTGCCAGCAGCTTAGGGCACCAGAACACTGAAGCTTTCTTT
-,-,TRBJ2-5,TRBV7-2,CASSRSRSGETQYF,TGTGCCAGCAGTCGGTCGCGGAGTGGAGAGACCCAGTACTTC
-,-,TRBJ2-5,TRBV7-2,CASSLRGEGLRETQYF,TGTGCCAGCAGCTTAAGGGGCGAAGGCCTCAGGGAGACCCAGTACTTC
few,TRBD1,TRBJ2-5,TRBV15,CATSRTTGGWETQYF,TGTGCCACCAGCAGAACAACAGGGGGCTGGGAGACCCAGTACTTC
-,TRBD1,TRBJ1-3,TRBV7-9,CASSNRQGSGNTIYF,TGTGCCAGCAGCAACCGACAGGGCTCTGGAAACACCATATATTTT
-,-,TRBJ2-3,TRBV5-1,CASSLESRATQYF,TGCGCCAGCAGCTTGGAGTCGCGTGCCACGCAGTATTTT
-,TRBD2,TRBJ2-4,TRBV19,CASNWRGAGIQYF,TGTGCCAGTAATTGGCGGGGGGCTGGCATTCAGTACTTC
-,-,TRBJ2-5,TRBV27,CASSPRQQETQYF,TGTGCCAGCAGTCCCAGACAGCAAGAGACCCAGTACTTC
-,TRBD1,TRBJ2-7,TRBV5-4,CASSSGQGASYEQYF,TGTGCCAGCAGCTCGGGACAGGGCGCTTCCTACGAGCAGTACTTC
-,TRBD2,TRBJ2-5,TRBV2,CASSEGLAVETQYF,TGTGCCAGCAGTGAAGGACTAGCAGTAGAGACCCAGTACTTC
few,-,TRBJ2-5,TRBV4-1,CASRGGDIRETQYF,TGCGCCAGCAGGGGCGGGGATATTCGAGAGACCCAGTACTTC
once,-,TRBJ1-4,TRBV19,CASSPIAEKLFF,TGTGCCAGTAGCCCTATAGCAGAAAAACTGTTTTTT
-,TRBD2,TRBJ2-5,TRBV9,CASSASGLAGQETQYF,TGTGCCAGCAGCGCCTCGGGACTAGCGGGACAAGAGACCCAGTACTTC
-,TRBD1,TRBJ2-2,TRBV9,CASGPGTVNTGELFF,TGTGCCAGCGGACCGGGGACAGTGAACACCGGGGAGCTGTTTTTT
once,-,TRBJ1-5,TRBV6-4,CASSENEGGPQHF,TGTGCCAGCAGTGAAAATGAAGGGGGGCCCCAGCATTTT
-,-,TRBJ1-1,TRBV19,CASSMKGHMNTEAFF,TGTGCCAGTAGTATGAAGGGGCACATGAACACTGAAGCTTTCTTT
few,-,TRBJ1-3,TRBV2,CASSDSGAGNTIYF,TGTGCCAGCAGCGATTCCGGGGCTGGAAACACCATATATTTT
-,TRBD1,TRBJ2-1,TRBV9,CASSAGQNNEQFF,TGTGCCAGCAGCGCGGGACAGAACAATGAGCAGTTCTTC
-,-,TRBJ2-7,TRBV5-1,CASSLDATGGSYEQYF,TGCGCCAGCAGCTTGGACGCGACAGGAGGCTCCTACGAGCAGTACTTC
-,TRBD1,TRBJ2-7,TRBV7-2,CASSRGQGGNYEQYF,TGTGCCAGCAGCCGGGGACAGGGTGGGAACTACGAGCAGTACTTC
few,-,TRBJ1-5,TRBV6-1,CASSEQGGGNQPQHF,TGTGCCAGCAGTGAACAGGGAGGTGGCAATCAGCCCCAGCATTTT
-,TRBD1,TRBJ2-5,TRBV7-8,CASSPSQGALVETQYF,TGTGCCAGCAGCCCTAGCCAGGGGGCGCTCGTAGAGACCCAGTACTTC
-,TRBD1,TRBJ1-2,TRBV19,CASSIDRERGYTF,TGTGCCAGTAGTATCGACAGGGAAAGAGGCTACACCTTC
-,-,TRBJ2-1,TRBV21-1,CARGLSINEQFF,TGTGCCAGGGGCCTCAGTATCAATGAGCAGTTCTTC
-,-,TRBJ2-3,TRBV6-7,CASSYPVAGGTDTQYF,TGTGCCAGCAGTTACCCCGTCGCAGGGGGCACAGATACGCAGTATTTT
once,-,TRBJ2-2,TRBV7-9,CASSLNTNTGELFF,TGTGCCAGCAGCTTAAACACGAACACCGGGGAGCTGTTTTTT
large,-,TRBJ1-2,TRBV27,CASSFLPAGTGYTF,TGTGCCAGCAGTTTTCTGCCGGCGGGAACCGGCTACACCTTC
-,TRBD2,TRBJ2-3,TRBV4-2,CASSQVAGGHKDTQYF,TGTGCCAGCAGCCAAGTAGCGGGGGGCCACAAGGATACGCAGTATTTT
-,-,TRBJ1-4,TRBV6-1,CASFGQPNEKLFF,TGTGCCAGCTTTGGACAGCCTAATGAAAAACTGTTTTTT
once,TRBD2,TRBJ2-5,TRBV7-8,CASSRSGGPQETQYF,TGTGCCAGCAGCAGGAGCGGGGGACCCCAAGAGACCCAGTACTTC
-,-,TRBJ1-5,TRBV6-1,CASSERQVQRQPQHF,TGTGCCAGCAGCGAGAGACAGGTTCAACGGCAGCCCCAGCATTTT
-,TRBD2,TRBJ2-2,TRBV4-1,CASSQGPGGGLAGELFF,TGCGCCAGCAGCCAAGGGCCCGGCGGGGGGTTGGCCGGGGAGCTGTTTTTT
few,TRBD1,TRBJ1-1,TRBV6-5,CASSFGTAMNTEAFF,TGTGCCAGCAGTTTCGGGACAGCGATGAACACTGAAGCTTTCTTT
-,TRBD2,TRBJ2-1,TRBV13,CASRSGGINEQFF,TGTGCCAGCAGAAGCGGGGGGATTAATGAGCAGTTCTTC
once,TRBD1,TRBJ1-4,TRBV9,CASSASPGQVNEKLFF,TGTGCCAGCAGCGCGTCACCGGGACAGGTTAATGAAAAACTGTTTTTT
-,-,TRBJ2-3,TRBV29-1,CSVIGKDTDTQYF,TGCAGCGTCATCGGGAAGGACACAGATACGCAGTATTTT
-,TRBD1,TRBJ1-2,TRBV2,CASRADRDYGYTF,TGTGCCAGCAGGGCGGACAGGGACTATGGCTACACCTTC
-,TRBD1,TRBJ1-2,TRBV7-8,CASTLTQGAPYGYTF,TGTGCCAGCACCCTGACCCAGGGGGCACCTTATGGCTACACCTTC
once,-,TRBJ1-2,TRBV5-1,CASSLEGLGYTF,TGCGCCAGCAGCTTGGAGGGGCTAGGCTACACCTTC
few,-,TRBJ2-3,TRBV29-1,CSVIPGSTDTQYF,TGCAGCGTTATCCCGGGGAGCACAGATACGCAGTATTTT
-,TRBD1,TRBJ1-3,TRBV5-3,CARRFLFPDRGRGCSGNTIYF,TGTGCCAGAAGGTTTCTCTTCCCCGACAGGGGGAGAGGCTGCTCTGGAAACACCATATATTTT
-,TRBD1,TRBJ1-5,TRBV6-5,CASSGTGIQPQHF,TGTGCCAGCAGTGGGACAGGGATTCAGCCCCAGCATTTT
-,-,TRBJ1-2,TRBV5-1,CASSLVGRGPGNYGYTF,TGCGCCAGCAGCTTGGTCGGCAGGGGACCGGGTAACTATGGCTACACCTTC
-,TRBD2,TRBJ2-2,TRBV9,CASSVVGTTPTGELFF,TGTGCCAGCAGCGTAGTAGGGACTACCCCCACCGGGGAGCTGTTTTTT
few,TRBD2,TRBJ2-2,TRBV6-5,CASSYSGLTTGELFF,TGTGCCAGCAGTTACTCGGGACTAACAACCGGGGAGCTGTTTTTT
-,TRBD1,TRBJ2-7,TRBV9,CASSDRDRVYEQYF,TGTGCCAGCAGCGACCGGGACAGAGTCTACGAGCAGTACTTC
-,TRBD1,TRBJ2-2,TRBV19,CASSIGTGLAGELFF,TGTGCCAGTAGTATTGGGACAGGTCTTGCCGGGGAGCTGTTTTTT
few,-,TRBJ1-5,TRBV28,CASSSGGSNQPQHF,TGTGCCAGCAGCTCAGGAGGGAGCAATCAGCCCCAGCATTTT
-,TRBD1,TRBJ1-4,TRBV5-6,CASSLGTGANEKLFF,TGTGCCAGCAGCTTGGGTACAGGGGCAAATGAAAAACTGTTTTTT
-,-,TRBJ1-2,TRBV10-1,CASSEGRDRGYTF,TGCGCCAGCAGTGAAGGCAGGGATCGTGGCTACACCTTC
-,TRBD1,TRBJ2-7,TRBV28,CASRRQGSYEQYF,TGTGCCAGCAGGAGACAGGGCTCCTACGAGCAGTACTTC